Listed below are T cell receptor beta chains from one sample, sequenced in a study of T cell responses to AZD1222 COVID-19 vaccine. Data came from immunoSEQ multiplex PCR; TCRdb stores just in-frame clones and leaves some out. In the table there are over 130,000 clones, about 90% of which are singletons. This material consisted of peripheral blood, taken 28 days after the second AZD1222 dose. Receptors originate from an adult who received the AZD1222 COVID-19 vaccine. CDR3s include the opening cysteine and the closing phenylalanine or tryptophan. D genes are given only for firm matches. Clone size is not always given. Where it is, it says once, few, many or a class for expanded clones.

j_call,v_call,d_call,clone_size,cdr3_aa,cdr3_nt
TRBJ2-1,TRBV6-2/TRBV6-3,NA,NA,CASSRQGSEQFF,TGTGCCAGCAGCCGGCAGGGGAGTGAGCAGTTCTTC
TRBJ2-1,TRBV7-3,NA,NA,CASSLTAGGFNEQFF,TGTGCCAGCAGCTTAACGGCCGGAGGGTTTAATGAGCAGTTCTTC
TRBJ2-1,TRBV15,NA,NA,CATSRGFGSYNEQFF,TGTGCCACCAGCAGAGGTTTTGGCTCCTACAATGAGCAGTTCTTC
TRBJ1-6,TRBV15,TRBD1,once,CATSETGFNSPLHF,TGTGCCACCAGCGAGACAGGGTTTAATTCACCCCTCCACTTT
TRBJ2-1,TRBV5-6,NA,few,CASGPSPLGEQFF,TGTGCCAGCGGGCCTAGCCCCCTCGGTGAGCAGTTCTTC
TRBJ1-5,TRBV18,NA,once,CASSPPGGQPQHF,TGTGCCAGCTCACCACCGGGGGGTCAGCCCCAGCATTTT
TRBJ1-1,TRBV5-1,NA,once,CASSLLADSGTEAFF,TGCGCCAGCAGCTTGCTTGCCGACTCGGGGACTGAAGCTTTCTTT
TRBJ1-1,TRBV11-2,NA,once,CASSFNGVNTEAFF,TGTGCCAGCAGCTTTAACGGAGTGAACACTGAAGCTTTCTTT
TRBJ1-6,TRBV6-5,TRBD1,NA,CASSYTGGKSPLHF,TGTGCCAGCAGTTACACAGGGGGCAAATCACCCCTCCACTTT
TRBJ2-7,TRBV5-8,TRBD2,NA,CASSLALSTSGYEQYF,TGTGCCAGCAGCTTGGCATTATCGACTAGCGGCTACGAGCAGTACTTC
TRBJ1-1,TRBV11-2,NA,NA,CASSRGFMAARTEAFF,TGTGCCAGCAGCCGCGGGTTTATGGCGGCGCGCACTGAAGCTTTCTTT
TRBJ2-4,TRBV28,NA,NA,CASLSQGKDIQYF,TGTGCCAGCCTCAGTCAGGGGAAGGACATTCAGTACTTC
TRBJ1-1,TRBV6-5,NA,NA,CASSSQPGTEAFF,TGTGCCAGCAGTTCCCAACCGGGGACTGAAGCTTTCTTT
TRBJ2-1,TRBV5-4,TRBD1,NA,CASSQTSTGVLNEQFF,TGTGCCAGCAGCCAAACTTCGACAGGGGTCTTGAATGAGCAGTTCTTC
TRBJ2-5,TRBV7-9,TRBD2,NA,CATRTGTSGGAVETQYF,TGTGCCACTAGGACCGGGACTAGCGGGGGGGCCGTAGAGACCCAGTACTTC
TRBJ2-1,TRBV2,NA,NA,CASLQGRYNEQFF,TGTGCCAGCCTTCAGGGGCGATACAATGAGCAGTTCTTC
TRBJ2-3,TRBV9,TRBD2,NA,CASSVASGRGTDTQYF,TGTGCCAGCAGCGTAGCCAGCGGGAGGGGCACAGATACGCAGTATTTT